The 11 T cell receptor beta chains below all came from one sample that was sequenced in a study of CD8 T cells in ankylosing spondylitis. TCRdb recomputed calls from the 5' RACE reads with MiXCR, one row per CDR3 protein. The table has 200,000 to 300,000 distinct CDR3 sequences, over 9.5% seen once. The sample taken for sequencing was blood, either unsorted or a sorted T cell fraction (not recorded which). Receptor source: a male donor with ankylosing spondylitis or in good health (not recorded which).

This clonotype was detected only a few times. V usage is TRBV2 and J usage is TRBJ2-7; TRBD2 agrees at 7 bases. This CDR3 contains 13 residues. Germline trimming cut 3 bases from V and 5 bases from J; bases unmatched to any gene: 4. Germline CDR1 reads SNHLY; CDR2 reads FYNNEI. The CDR3 spells CASSDGLADEQYF. The CDR3 region has the DNA TGTGCCAGCAGTGACGGGCTAGCGGACGAGCAGTACTTC.

This clonotype was observed many times. The chain has TRBV6-1 and TRBJ2-1, with 7 bases aligning to TRBD2. Germline V gene sequence: CDR1 MNHNS, CDR2 SASEGT. The V and J ends lost 5 bases and 5 bases, in that order; junction bases with no gene match: 12. The CDR3 is 16 amino acids. CDR3 amino acids: CASSLSLAVSHNEQFF. The CDR3 bases are TGTGCCAGCAGTCTTTCCCTAGCGGTATCCCACAATGAGCAGTTCTTC.

This clonotype was seen a few times. DNA for the CDR3: TGTGCCAGCAGCTCGAGGACTAGCGGGTACACCGGGGAGCTGTTTTTT. It encodes CASSSRTSGYTGELFF. This sequence joins TRBV7-2 and TRBJ2-2; 11 bases align to TRBD2. Germline CDR1 is SGHTA and CDR2 is FQGNSA. The CDR3 contains 16 residues. V lost 4 bases, J lost 3 bases, and 4 bases stayed unmatched.

This clonotype came up many times. The chain recombines TRBV29-1 with TRBJ1-5, with D possibly being TRBD1 (5 bases). The CDR3 has 14 amino acids. With 5 bases removed from V and 7 bases from J, the gap between germline ends came to 18 bases. Germline CDR1 SQVTM, CDR2 ANQGSEA. In nucleotides, the CDR3 is TGCAGCGTTATCGGGACGGATCCTCGACAGCCCCAGCATTTT. Encoded protein: CSVIGTDPRQPQHF.

This clonotype was seen repeatedly, ten times or more. This rearrangement joins TRBV15 to TRBJ2-3, with D perhaps TRBD2 (5 bases). The V end lost 3 bases, the J end lost 0 bases, and 10 bases lay between the germline ends. CDR3 length equals 15 residues. CDR1 is LNHNV and CDR2 is YYDKDF in the germline V gene (reference sequence). The CDR3 DNA sequence: TGTGCCACCAGCAGTCGAGCGGAGAGCACAGATACGCAGTATTTT. Protein product: CATSSRAESTDTQYF.

This clonotype was detected ten times or more. This chain connects TRBV7-6 to TRBJ2-5; D remains ambiguous. The CDR3 has 14 residues. Per germline, CDR1 SGHVS and CDR2 FNYEAQ. The V and J ends lost 5 bases and 4 bases respectively, with 14 bases between them. In nucleotides, the CDR3 is TGTGCCAGCAGCCAGCTTTCGGGTGGAGAGACCCAGTACTTC. It yields the protein CASSQLSGGETQYF.

This clonotype has a count of ten or more. The rearrangement links TRBV5-1 to TRBJ2-7; 8 nucleotides line up with TRBD1. Trimming removed 3 bases from V and 2 bases from J; junction bases left unmatched: 10. Germline lookup yields CDR1 SGHRS and CDR2 YFSETQ. The CDR3 runs 16 residues. This CDR3 reads CASSYSTWDRTYEQYF. The CDR3 nucleotides read TGCGCCAGCAGCTACTCTACTTGGGACAGGACCTACGAGCAGTACTTC.

A few counts support this clonotype. J is TRBJ2-7 and V is TRBV20-1; D is uncertain. In germline, CDR1 is DFQATT, CDR2 SNEGSKA (reference sequence). CDR3 length equals 11 residues. Trimming shortened V by 5 bases and J by 5 bases, and 10 bases separated the two germline ends. CDR3 loop: CSARVRNEQYF. The DNA of the CDR3 is TGCAGTGCTCGGGTCCGGAACGAGCAGTACTTC.

This clonotype was seen at least ten times. The chain uses TRBV20-1 and TRBJ2-2; 10 bases agree with TRBD1. Germline values: CDR1 DFQATT, CDR2 SNEGSKA (reference sequence). V gave up 5 bases and J gave up 9 bases; unmatched junction bases: 6. The CDR3 length is 13 residues. CDR3 bases: TGCAGTGCTCTTCGGGACAGGGGAAGGGAGCTGTTTTTT. This sequence encodes CSALRDRGRELFF.

This clonotype was detected many times. The V and J genes are TRBV15 and TRBJ2-7; 9 bases map to TRBD1. This CDR3 spans 13 amino acids. Looked up from germline, CDR1 is LNHNV and CDR2 is YYDKDF (reference sequence). The J segment lost 5 bases and the V segment lost 6 bases, leaving 5 bases of the junction unmatched. The CDR3 DNA follows: TGTGCCACCAGGACAGGGGGGTTAAACGAGCAGTACTTC. Its protein is CATRTGGLNEQYF.

This clonotype was observed many times. The J gene is TRBJ1-2, the V gene TRBV5-1; D remains unclear. The V and J ends lost 0 bases and 8 bases respectively, with 11 bases between them. CDR1 is SGHRS, CDR2 YFSETQ, per germline. The CDR3 is made up of 13 amino acids. CDR3 nucleotides: TGCGCCAGCAGCTTGGATGGAACGTTAGGCTACACCTTC. It yields the protein CASSLDGTLGYTF.